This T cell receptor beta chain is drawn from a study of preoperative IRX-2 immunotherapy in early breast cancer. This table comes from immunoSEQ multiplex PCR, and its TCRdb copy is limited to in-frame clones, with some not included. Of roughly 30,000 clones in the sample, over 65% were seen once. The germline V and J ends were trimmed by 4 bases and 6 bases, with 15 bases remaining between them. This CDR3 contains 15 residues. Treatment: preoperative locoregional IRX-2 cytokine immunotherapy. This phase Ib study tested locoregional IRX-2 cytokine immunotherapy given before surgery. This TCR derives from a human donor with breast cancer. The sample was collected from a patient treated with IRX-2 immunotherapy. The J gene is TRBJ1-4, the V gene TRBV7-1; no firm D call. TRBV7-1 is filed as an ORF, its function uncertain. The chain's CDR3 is CASSLVLPVDEKLFF. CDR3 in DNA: TGTGCCAGCAGCTTAGTACTTCCGGTTGATGAAAAACTGTTTTTT.